In this sample, the clone carrying this T cell receptor (beta chain) turned up a few times. Its antigen is as yet unknown. The record originates from a study of vaccination and CD4 T cells after COVID-19. Overall study: Each of a few convalescent patients provided samples at day 14 and again at days 161 to 241 post-vaccination. The study's findings and limits: Rising from about 20 to 38, the median of SARS-CoV-2-reactive clonotypes did not change significantly.

V was clipped by 4 bases and J by 10 bases, with 8 bases between them. Germline CDR1 and CDR2: LNHDA and SQIVND (reference sequence). CDR3 length: 12 amino acids. Time point meaning: late sampling 161 to 241 days after vaccination in three convalescent patients. Stated treatment: approximately 10-day PBMC culture with coronavirus spike peptide pools or control peptides (ViraFEST assay). With approximately 10 ug/ml peptide pools and around 9 IU/ml IL-2, PBMCs were cultured at approximately 2 million per well. At the Johns Hopkins FTIC core, DNA taken from cultured CD4+ T cells was sequenced by way of the Oncomine TCR Beta short-read assay. TCRdb re-derived calls from the PCR reads in MiXCR, one entry per CDR3 protein. The table lists 20,000 to 25,000 distinct CDR3 sequences, about 32% of them singletons.

This specimen was CD4+ T cells from blood, cultured in vitro, taken about 7 months after SARS-CoV-2 vaccination. This TCR was sampled from a human donor who had recovered from COVID-19. The J gene is TRBJ1-6, the V gene TRBV19; D gene ambiguous. CDR3 DNA sequence: TGTGCCAGTAGTAAAGGCATATCACCCCTCCACTTT. Translation gives CASSKGISPLHF.